This TCR beta chain is from a study of blood T cell repertoires in COVID-19. Study in general: Samples came from the United States, Italy and Spain, spanning acute and convalescent COVID-19. The analysed material was cDNA or gDNA that came from T cells, B-cell-depleted T cells, or PBMCs.

In the source study's methods: Researchers report that nucleated cell counts were estimated from reference gene primer amplification. TCRdb's table, derived via immunoSEQ multiplex PCR, lists solely in-frame clones and lacks some. Clonal size and the V and J genes are those of that table, whereas D and trimming came from the DNA. The sample consists of more than 140,000 clones, 65% to 90% of them appearing once. This CDR3 has 18 residues. With 2 bases clipped from V and 3 bases from J, the junction kept 15 bases outside the gene matches. The germline V gene encodes CDR1 SGHNT and CDR2 YENEEA. Sequencing used peripheral blood. This TCR came from a woman between 50 and 59 years old in a cohort sampled during active or convalescent COVID-19. The chain uses TRBV11-3 and TRBJ2-5; 7 bases are shared with TRBD1. The CDR3 nucleotides are TGTGCCAGCAGCTTATCGGGTCCGGGACAGCCGGAGGAAGAGACCCAGTACTTC. It is translated as CASSLSGPGQPEEETQYF. Full variable domain (rest looked up from reference TRBV11-3 and TRBJ2-5): EAGVVQSPRYKIIEKKQPVAFWCNPISGHNTLYWYLQNLGQGPELLIRYENEEAVDDSQLPKDRFSAERLKGVDSTLKIQPAELGDSAVYLCASSLSGPGQPEEETQYFGPGTRLLVL.